This entry describes one T cell receptor (beta chain). Method: immunoSEQ multiplex PCR; TCRdb's copy keeps in-frame clones and lacks some. This sample has tens of thousands of clones, with 80% to 90% found just once. These data come from a study of OX40 agonist ivuxolimab in advanced cancers. The germline V gene encodes CDR1 WNHNN and CDR2 SYGVQD (reference sequence). The CDR3 is 14 amino acids. Unmatched junction bases numbered 7, after V lost 0 bases and J lost 9 bases. The sequences come from CD4+ or CD8+ T cells sorted from blood, collected in a trial of the OX40 agonist ivuxolimab. The receptor comes from an adult with an advanced solid tumor such as melanoma, head and neck, liver or kidney cancer. V gene TRBV10-1 combines with J gene TRBJ2-7; 8 positions agree with TRBD2. CDR3 in amino acids: CASSESSGSSGQYF. Here the CDR3 DNA reads TGCGCCAGCAGTGAGTCGAGCGGGAGCTCCGGGCAGTACTTC.